What follows is one T cell receptor beta chain and its context. Germline V gene sequence: CDR1 SGHTA, CDR2 FQGNSA. CDR3 size: 15 residues. Losses at the gene ends were 5 bases for V and 4 bases for J; bases not matched to a gene: 3. Sequencing used immunoSEQ multiplex PCR; TCRdb keeps in-frame clones, though not all of them. The sample has roughly 200,000 clones; about nine tenths are singletons. Individuals drawn from approximately 26 US areas were roughly 18 to 95 years old. The sample belongs to a study of blood T cell repertoires in COVID-19. Study at large: Spain, Italy and the United States supplied samples that represented acute and convalescent COVID-19.

The sample taken for sequencing was PBMCs or T cells enriched from blood (not recorded which). The chain recombines TRBV7-2 with TRBJ2-1; TRBD2 agrees at 12 bases. The receptor comes from a woman in her 50s in a cohort exposed to, infected with or recovered from COVID-19 (not recorded which). As DNA, the CDR3 is TGTGCCAGCAGCCAGACTAGCGGGAGATACAATGAGCAGTTCTTC. It yields the protein CASSQTSGRYNEQFF.